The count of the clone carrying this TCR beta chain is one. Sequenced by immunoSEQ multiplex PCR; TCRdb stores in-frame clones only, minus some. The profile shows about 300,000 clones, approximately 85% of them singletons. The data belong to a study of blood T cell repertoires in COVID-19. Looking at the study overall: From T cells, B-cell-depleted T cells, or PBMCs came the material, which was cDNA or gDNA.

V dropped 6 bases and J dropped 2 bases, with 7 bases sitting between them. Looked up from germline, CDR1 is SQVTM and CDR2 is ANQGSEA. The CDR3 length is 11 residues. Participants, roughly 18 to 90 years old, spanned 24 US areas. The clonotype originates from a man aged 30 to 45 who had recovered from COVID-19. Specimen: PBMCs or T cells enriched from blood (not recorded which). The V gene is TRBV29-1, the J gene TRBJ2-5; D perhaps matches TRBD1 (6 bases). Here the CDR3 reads CSVGQQETQYF. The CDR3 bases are TGCAGCGTGGGACAACAAGAGACCCAGTACTTC.